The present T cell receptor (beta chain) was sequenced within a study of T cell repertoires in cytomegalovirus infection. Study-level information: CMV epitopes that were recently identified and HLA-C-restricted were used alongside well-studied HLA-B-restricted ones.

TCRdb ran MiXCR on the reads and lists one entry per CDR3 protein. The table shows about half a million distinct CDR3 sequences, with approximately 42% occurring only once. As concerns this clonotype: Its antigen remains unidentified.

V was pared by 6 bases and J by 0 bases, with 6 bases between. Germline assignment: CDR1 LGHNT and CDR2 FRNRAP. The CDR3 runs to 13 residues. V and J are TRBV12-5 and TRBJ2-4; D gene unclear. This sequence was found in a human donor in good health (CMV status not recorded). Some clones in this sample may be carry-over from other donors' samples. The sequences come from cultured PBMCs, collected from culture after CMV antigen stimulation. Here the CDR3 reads CASGGLAKNIQYF. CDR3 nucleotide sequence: TGTGCTAGTGGGGGCCTAGCCAAAAACATTCAGTACTTC.